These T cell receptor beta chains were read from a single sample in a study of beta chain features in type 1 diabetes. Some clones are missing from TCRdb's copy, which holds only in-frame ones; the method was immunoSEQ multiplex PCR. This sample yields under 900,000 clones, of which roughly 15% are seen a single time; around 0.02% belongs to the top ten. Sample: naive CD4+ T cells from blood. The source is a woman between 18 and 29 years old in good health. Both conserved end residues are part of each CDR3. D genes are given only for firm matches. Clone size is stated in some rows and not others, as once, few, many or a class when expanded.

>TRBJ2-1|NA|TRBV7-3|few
CASSLTSLDYNEQFF
TGTGCCAGCAGCTTAACCTCCCTCGACTACAATGAGCAGTTCTTC
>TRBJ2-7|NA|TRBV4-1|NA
CASSQVGSTGSYEQYF
TGCGCCAGCAGCCAAGTAGGTAGCACCGGCTCCTACGAGCAGTACTTC
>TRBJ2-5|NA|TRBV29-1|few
CSVEGSGETQYF
TGCAGCGTTGAAGGTTCGGGAGAGACCCAGTACTTC
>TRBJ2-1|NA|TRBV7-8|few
CASSRVEEQFF
TGTGCCAGCAGTCGAGTAGAAGAGCAGTTCTTC
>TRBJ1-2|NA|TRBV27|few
CASSSAGGYGYTF
TGTGCCAGCAGCTCAGCAGGTGGCTATGGCTACACCTTC
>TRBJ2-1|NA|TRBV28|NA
CASSLASNEQFF
TGTGCCAGCAGTTTAGCTTCCAATGAGCAGTTCTTC
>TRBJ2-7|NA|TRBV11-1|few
CASSQTGDYEQYF
TGTGCCAGCAGCCAGACAGGAGATTACGAGCAGTACTTC
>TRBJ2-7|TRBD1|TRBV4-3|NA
CASSPKQGAHEQYF
TGCGCCAGCAGCCCGAAACAGGGGGCCCACGAGCAGTACTTC
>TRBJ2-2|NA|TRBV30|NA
CAWRIRYQLFF
TGTGCCTGGAGAATACGGTATCAGCTGTTTTTT
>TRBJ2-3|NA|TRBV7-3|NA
CASSPGQTRADTQYF
TGTGCCAGCAGCCCCGGACAGACTCGGGCAGATACGCAGTATTTT
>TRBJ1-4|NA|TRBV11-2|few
CASSTTTRTQLFF
TGTGCCAGCAGCACAACCACTCGGACCCAACTGTTTTTT
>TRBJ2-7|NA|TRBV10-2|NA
CASSESYRSLLQYF
TGCGCCAGCAGTGAGTCGTATCGGTCCCTTCTGCAGTACTTC
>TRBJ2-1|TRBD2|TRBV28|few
CASTPSGRVYNEQFF
TGTGCCAGCACCCCTAGCGGGAGAGTCTACAATGAGCAGTTCTTC
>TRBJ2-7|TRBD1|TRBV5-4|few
CASSHGTGLNEQYF
TGTGCCAGCAGCCACGGGACAGGCTTAAACGAGCAGTACTTC
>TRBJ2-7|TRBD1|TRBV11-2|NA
CASSLETGAYEQYF
TGTGCCAGCAGCTTAGAGACAGGGGCGTACGAGCAGTACTTC
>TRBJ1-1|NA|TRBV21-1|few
CASSPQYPRRGTEAFF
TGTGCCAGCAGCCCCCAATACCCGAGGCGGGGCACTGAAGCTTTCTTT
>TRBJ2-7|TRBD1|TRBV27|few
CASRETGGRNSYEQYF
TGTGCCAGCAGGGAGACAGGGGGCCGTAACTCCTACGAGCAGTACTTC
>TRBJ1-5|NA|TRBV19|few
CASSTDRVQPQHF
TGTGCCAGTAGTACCGACCGAGTTCAGCCCCAGCATTTT
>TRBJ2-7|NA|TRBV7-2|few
CASSLAGTSYEQYF
TGTGCCAGCAGCTTAGCGGGGACCTCCTACGAGCAGTACTTC
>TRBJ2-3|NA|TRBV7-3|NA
CASSVSSHTDTQYF
TGTGCCAGCAGCGTGTCCTCGCACACAGATACGCAGTATTTT
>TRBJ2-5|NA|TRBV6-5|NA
CASSPRGAQETQYF
TGTGCCAGCAGTCCCCGGGGGGCGCAAGAGACCCAGTACTTC
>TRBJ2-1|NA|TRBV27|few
CASSFLSLSSYNEQFF
TGTGCCAGCAGTTTCCTCTCCTTGAGCTCCTACAATGAGCAGTTCTTC
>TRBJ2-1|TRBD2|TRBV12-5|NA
CASGLVPTLSGRAYNEQFF
TGTGCTAGTGGTTTGGTACCAACATTATCCGGGAGGGCGTACAATGAGCAGTTCTTC
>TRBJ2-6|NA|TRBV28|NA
CASRGPSGANVLTF
TGTGCCAGCAGGGGCCCATCTGGGGCCAACGTCCTGACTTTC
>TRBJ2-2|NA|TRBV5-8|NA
CATFRGNTGELFF
TGTGCCACTTTCAGGGGGAACACCGGGGAGCTGTTTTTT
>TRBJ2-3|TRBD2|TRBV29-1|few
CSVEGLAGGDTQYF
TGCAGCGTAGAGGGACTAGCGGGAGGAGATACGCAGTATTTT
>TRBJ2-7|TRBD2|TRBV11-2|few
CASSSSGSYGEQYF
TGTGCCAGCAGCTCTAGCGGGAGTTATGGCGAGCAGTACTTC
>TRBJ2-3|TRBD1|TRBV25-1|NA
CASSEGTGTDTQYF
TGTGCCAGCAGTGAAGGGACAGGCACAGATACGCAGTATTTT
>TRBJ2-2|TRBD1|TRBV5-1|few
CASSRQGDTGELFF
TGCGCCAGCTCCCGACAGGGTGACACCGGGGAGCTGTTTTTT
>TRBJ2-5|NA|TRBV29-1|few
CSRLQGAFQETQYF
TGCAGCCGCCTCCAGGGCGCATTCCAAGAGACCCAGTACTTC
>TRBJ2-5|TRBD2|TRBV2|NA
CASSGRSAGGETQYF
TGTGCCAGCAGTGGACGGTCAGCGGGAGGAGAGACCCAGTACTTC
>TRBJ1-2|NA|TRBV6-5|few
CASSAGDGGYGYTF
TGTGCCAGCAGTGCAGGGGATGGGGGATATGGCTACACCTTC